These 9 T cell receptor beta chains share one sample of origin, sequenced in a study of T-cell reconstitution after alpha-beta-depleted transplantation in children. Preparation of the TCRbeta library was carried out with unique molecular identifiers. TCRdb re-derived calls from the PCR reads in MiXCR, one entry per CDR3 protein. The sample includes 350,000 to 500,000 distinct CDR3 sequences, approximately 42% of them seen just once. Sequences were derived from PBMCs, sampled before TCRalphabeta/CD19-depleted stem cell transplant. The source of these receptors is a girl aged 2 to 9 with aplastic anemia, due to receive a stem cell transplant.

This clonotype showed up just a few times. V and J are TRBV4-1 and TRBJ2-7; 11 bases fit TRBD2. The CDR3 spans 15 residues. The V and J ends lost 4 bases and 6 bases, in that order; junction bases with no gene match: 8. Germline values: CDR1 MGHRA, CDR2 YSYEKL. The chain's CDR3 is CASSLLAGEAPEQYF. The CDR3 DNA follows: TGCGCCAGCAGCCTACTAGCGGGAGAGGCGCCCGAGCAGTACTTC.

The J gene is TRBJ1-5, the V gene TRBV20-1, with D unresolved. The CDR3 has 12 amino acids. V lost 2 bases and J 7 bases, leaving 9 bases between the germline ends. The V gene's germline CDR1 is DFQATT and CDR2 SNEGSKA (reference sequence). The CDR3 nucleotides are TGCAGTGCTAGACCCTCAGGACAGCCCCAGCATTTT. Its translation is CSARPSGQPQHF.

This rearrangement joins TRBV20-1 to TRBJ2-3; TRBD2 matches 8 bases. V lost 4 bases and J lost 3; bases outside the gene matches: 15. This CDR3 region has 17 residues. Germline values: CDR1 DFQATT, CDR2 SNEGSKA (reference sequence). The CDR3 sequence: CSAKQPGGGLGTDTQYF. DNA for the CDR3: TGCAGTGCTAAACAGCCCGGGGGGGGGTTAGGAACAGATACGCAGTATTTT.

A remark on this clonotype: With a much larger clone just one base away, this may be a read error. V gene TRBV4-1 combines with J gene TRBJ2-1; D is unresolved. The germline V gene has CDR1 MGHRA and CDR2 YSYEKL. The CDR3 length is 13 residues. The CDR3 sequence is CPSSQGLVNEQFF. In nucleotides, the CDR3 is TGCCCCAGCAGCCAAGGGTTAGTCAATGAGCAGTTCTTC.

V usage is TRBV5-5 and J usage is TRBJ2-7, with unresolved D. Per germline, CDR1 SGHKS and CDR2 YYEKEE (reference sequence). The CDR3 runs to 13 residues. Between the trimmed V and J ends, which lost 1 base and 2 bases, there was a span of 7 bases. CDR3: CASSLQHTYEQYF. The DNA for the CDR3 is TGTGCCAGCAGCTTGCAACACACCTACGAGCAGTACTTC.

V is TRBV28 and J is TRBJ1-2; 8 bases line up with TRBD1. Germline CDR1 reads MDHEN; CDR2 reads SYDVKM. The CDR3 consists of 17 residues. Trimming took 6 bases from V and 3 from J; bases not matched to a gene: 15. The CDR3 bases are TGTGCCAGCAGGGGACAGGCCCTTTCCCTCGTCGACTATGGCTACACCTTC. It translates to CASRGQALSLVDYGYTF.

Here the CDR3 DNA reads TGTGCCAGCAGCGTAGTGGGAGGGCCCCACGAGCAGTACTTC. Amino acids: CASSVVGGPHEQYF. This chain uses TRBV3-1 with TRBJ2-7; 7 bases line up with TRBD2. Unmatched junction bases numbered 9, after V lost 5 bases and J lost 5 bases. CDR3 length: 14 amino acids. CDR1 LGHDT and CDR2 YNNKEL come from the germline V gene (reference sequence).

A few counts support this clonotype. The J gene is TRBJ2-4, the V gene TRBV6-1; a weak D match, TRBD2 (6 bases). The CDR3 spans 17 residues. Germline values: CDR1 MNHNS, CDR2 SASEGT. Trimming removed 2 bases at V and 6 bases at J, with 20 bases between. CDR3 in DNA: TGTGCCAGCAGTGAACCCTACCAGCGGGTCTCGGGAAACATTCAGTACTTC. Protein: CASSEPYQRVSGNIQYF.

This clonotype has a handful of counts. This sequence joins TRBV20-1 and TRBJ2-7; tentatively, D is TRBD1 (5 bases). Germline V lookup: CDR1 DFQATT, CDR2 SNEGSKA (reference sequence). The V gene lost 3 bases and the J gene lost 2 bases, with 11 bases spanning the gap. The length of the CDR3 is 13 residues. The CDR3 sequence: CSASQGEAYEQYF. CDR3 nucleotide sequence: TGCAGTGCTAGCCAGGGTGAGGCCTACGAGCAGTACTTC.